The source of this T cell receptor (beta chain) is a study of cytomegalovirus exposure and HLA in healthy donors. Overall study findings and caveats: The investigators catalogued 150 to 200 TCR beta chains as cytomegalovirus-associated.

Regarding this clone: Its antigen is undetermined.

Only in-frame clones appear in the TCRdb table, and some are missing; sequencing was by immunoSEQ multiplex PCR. The table includes 82,000 or so clones, approximately 93% detected once. The CDR3 consists of 17 residues. The J segment lost 1 base and the V segment lost 6 bases, leaving 9 bases of the junction unmatched. Germline-derived CDR1 and CDR2 are SNHLY and FYNNEI. The J gene is TRBJ1-3, the V gene TRBV2; 10 bases are a match to TRBD1. The material sequenced was PBMCs. This TCR was sampled from a man between 18 and 29 years old in good health and CMV-seronegative. The CDR3, as DNA: TGTGCCAGCAGGAAAACCTGGACAGGGGGGTCTGGAAACACCATATATTTT. It yields the protein CASRKTWTGGSGNTIYF.